The next 12 T cell receptor beta chains were all read from a single sample in a study of T cells in localized non-small cell lung cancer. Clones were read by immunoSEQ multiplex PCR, and TCRdb kept only the in-frame ones, dropping some. The sample lists some 11,000 clones, 82% occurring once. The starting material was peripheral blood mononuclear cells, obtained before any cancer treatment. All receptors derive from a female donor over 55 with stage II lung adenocarcinoma.

V usage is TRBV6-1 and J usage is TRBJ2-1, with D tentatively TRBD1 or TRBD2 (6 bases each). The CDR3 has 16 amino acids. From germline, CDR1 is MNHNS and CDR2 SASEGT. Trimming took 4 bases from V and 3 from J, leaving 16 bases between them. CDR3 sequence (DNA): TGTGCCAGCAGTGGGGGGGACAAGAGCAGCTACAATGAGCAGTTCTTC. Protein sequence: CASSGGDKSSYNEQFF.

The V call is TRBV5-4, the J call TRBJ1-3, with 8 bases identical to TRBD1. Germline V gives CDR1 SGHNT, CDR2 YYREEE (reference sequence). After removal of 4 bases from V and 4 bases from J, the junction contained 7 bases not matched to a gene. The CDR3 runs to 15 residues. DNA for the CDR3: TGTGCCAGCAGCCCCGGACAGGGAAGAGGAAACACCATATATTTT. Protein product: CASSPGQGRGNTIYF.

The rearrangement uses TRBV5-1 and TRBJ2-7; D is possibly TRBD1 (6 bases). Trimming removed 0 bases from V and 6 bases from J, with 13 bases in between. The CDR3 has 14 amino acids. In germline, CDR1 is SGHRS, CDR2 YFSETQ. This chain's CDR3 is CASSLEGHSGEQYF. The CDR3 nucleotides are TGCGCCAGCAGCTTGGAGGGACACTCTGGCGAGCAGTACTTC.

This rearrangement joins TRBV19 to TRBJ1-5, with 7 nucleotides matching TRBD1. V lost 3 bases, J lost 2 bases, and 7 bases stayed unmatched. CDR1 and CDR2 from the germline V gene are LNHDA and SQIVND (reference sequence). The CDR3 contains 16 residues. The CDR3 region is CASSIGGGAGNQPQHF. The CDR3 DNA follows: TGTGCCAGTAGTATTGGAGGGGGCGCTGGCAATCAGCCCCAGCATTTT. The full variable domain, completed using reference TRBV19 and TRBJ1-5, is DGGITQSPKYLFRKEGQNVTLSCEQNLNHDAMYWYRQDPGQGLRLIYYSQIVNDFQKGDIAEGYSVSREKKESFPLTVTSAQKNPTAFYLCASSIGGGAGNQPQHFGDGTRLSIL.

This sequence joins TRBV6-6 and TRBJ2-5; perhaps TRBD2 as D (6 bases). Germline V gene lookup returns CDR1 MNHNY and CDR2 SVGAGI (reference sequence). The CDR3 is made up of 12 amino acids. The V end lost 8 bases, the J end lost 4 bases, and 11 bases lay between the germline ends. The DNA for the CDR3 is TGTGCCAGCGGGCGGGGTACAGAGACCCAGTACTTC. This sequence encodes CASGRGTETQYF.

The J gene is TRBJ2-2, the V gene TRBV5-1; weak D call: TRBD2 (6 bases). Between the trimmed V and J ends, which lost 4 bases and 5 bases, there was a span of 15 bases. Germline values: CDR1 SGHRS, CDR2 YFSETQ. The CDR3 is 15 amino acids. The CDR3 DNA reads TGCGCCAGCAGCCTGGGCTGGGAGGTAACCGGGGAGCTGTTTTTT. Encoded protein: CASSLGWEVTGELFF.

V usage is TRBV9 and J usage is TRBJ2-3; possible D gene TRBD1, 5 bases. The V end was cut by 0 bases, the J end by 0 bases, with 14 bases between. CDR3 size: 17 residues. The germline V gene has CDR1 SGDLS and CDR2 YYNGEE. The CDR3 sequence: CASSVGLTASSTDTQYF. The CDR3 nucleotides read TGTGCCAGCAGCGTAGGACTGACAGCCTCTAGCACAGATACGCAGTATTTT.

The chain combines TRBV29-1 with TRBJ2-3; D gene ambiguous. The germline gives CDR1 SQVTM, CDR2 ANQGSEA. CDR3 length: 12 amino acids. The V end lost 5 bases, the J end lost 2 bases, and 8 bases lay between the germline ends. CDR3 bases: TGCAGCGTTCGTCCGCACACAGATACGCAGTATTTT. Protein product: CSVRPHTDTQYF.

The rearrangement uses TRBV28 and TRBJ1-2; maybe TRBD1 (5 bases). The ends were cut back, 2 bases at V and 3 bases at J, with 16 bases in the middle. The CDR3 sequence is 16 residues long. The V gene's germline CDR1 is MDHEN and CDR2 SYDVKM. CDR3 nucleotides: TGTGCCAGCAGTTTAGTCCTGCTCCAGGGCGACTATGGCTACACCTTC. Its protein is CASSLVLLQGDYGYTF.

The rearrangement joins TRBV2 to TRBJ1-1; a weak D match, TRBD1 (5 bases). CDR1 and CDR2 (germline): SNHLY, FYNNEI. This CDR3 is built from 17 residues. Between the trimmed V and J ends, which lost 2 bases and 4 bases, there was a span of 20 bases. DNA of the CDR3: TGTGCCAGCAGTGAACGGGCTTGGGGTGCGGGGGGCACTGAAGCTTTCTTT. It codes for CASSERAWGAGGTEAFF.

As concerns this clone: The germline gene is not matched at one end of the junction; a read error may be the cause. The V gene is TRBV7-7, the J gene TRBJ2-5; 7 nucleotides agree with TRBD1. This CDR3 is 14 amino acids long. CDR1 is SSHAT and CDR2 is FNYEAQ in the germline V gene (reference sequence). The CDR3 sequence: CASSRQGNQETQYF. DNA of the CDR3: TGTGCTAGCAGTCGACAGGGAAACCAAGAGACCCAGTACTTC.

This clone was found a few times. The chain carries TRBV27 and TRBJ2-1, with D hard to call. In germline, CDR1 is MNHEY, CDR2 SMNVEV (reference sequence). The CDR3 runs to 16 residues. Trimming stripped 4 bases from V and 7 bases from J, with 20 bases between. CDR3: CASSSPSASPLNEQFF. The CDR3 coding sequence is TGTGCCAGCAGTTCCCCGAGCGCAAGTCCCTTGAATGAGCAGTTCTTC.